One and the same sample provided the 20 T cell receptor beta chains below, sequenced in a study of molecular identifiers for immune sequencing clone quantification. TCRdb ran MiXCR on the PCR reads and lists one entry per CDR3 protein. The sample contains under 800,000 distinct CDR3 sequences, about 25% of which appear only once. Sequenced: naive CD8+ T cells from blood, with Jurkat cell RNA spiked in. Subset defined: FACS-sorted CD8+CD4-CCR7+CD45RA+ naive T cells. The receptors shown here come from a human donor in good health. Some libraries in this study had Jurkat cell RNA spiked in.

In its sample, this clonotype was seen many times. The chain couples TRBV29-1 to TRBJ1-1; possible D gene TRBD1, 5 bases. Germline CDR1 SQVTM, CDR2 ANQGSEA. V shed 3 bases and J shed 1 base, with 12 bases lying between them. The CDR3 has 14 amino acids. CDR3 in DNA: TGCAGCGTTGACGTGGGGGTACGGAACACTGAAGCTTTCTTT. This sequence encodes CSVDVGVRNTEAFF. The full variable domain, rest sourced from reference TRBV29-1 and TRBJ1-1, is SAVISQKPSRDICQRGTSLTIQCQVDSQVTMMFWYRQQPGQSLTLIATANQGSEATYESGFVIDKFPISRPNLTFSTLTVSNMSPEDSSIYLCSVDVGVRNTEAFFGQGTRLTVV.

This clonotype turned up a few times. This may arise from a read error, as a much more abundant clone is one base away. The V and J genes are TRBV14 and TRBJ2-3, with 8 bases identical to TRBD1. The J segment lost 4 bases and the V segment lost 1 base, leaving 7 bases of the junction unmatched. CDR1 SGHDN and CDR2 FVKESK come from the germline V gene. The CDR3 spans 16 residues. The CDR3 spells CASSQGHRGTADTQYF. As DNA, the CDR3 is TGTGCCAGCAGCCAAGGTCACAGGGGGACCGCAGATACGCAGTATTTT.

Points on this clonotype: A much larger clone lies a single base off, so this may be a read error. The chain employs TRBV6-5 and TRBJ2-4; no clear D. Germline lookup yields CDR1 MNHEY and CDR2 SVGAGI. CDR3 length: 11 amino acids. The CDR3 loop is CASSYGYIHYF. The CDR3 DNA is TGTGCCAGCAGTTACGGGTACATTCACTACTTC.

This clonotype has just a few counts. The rearrangement links TRBV18 to TRBJ2-1; D is unclear. This CDR3 has 13 residues. Germline values: CDR1 KGHSH, CDR2 LQKENI. V gave up 3 bases and J gave up 5 bases, with 8 bases separating them. CDR3 region: CASSPTVNNEQFF. In DNA, the CDR3 is TGTGCCAGCTCACCGACGGTCAACAATGAGCAGTTCTTC.

This clonotype has ten or more counts. V and J are TRBV14 and TRBJ1-4, with no clear D. Germline V gives CDR1 SGHDN, CDR2 FVKESK. V lost 4 bases, J lost 8 bases, and 11 bases lay in between. The CDR3 has 13 amino acids. CDR3 sequence reads: CASSLLQDEKLFF. CDR3 DNA sequence: TGTGCCAGCAGCCTTTTACAAGACGAAAAACTGTTTTTT. Complete variable domain (other parts from reference TRBV14 and TRBJ1-4): EAGVTQFPSHSVIEKGQTVTLRCDPISGHDNLYWYRRVMGKEIKFLLHFVKESKQDESGMPNNRFLAERTGGTYSTLKVQPAELEDSGVYFCASSLLQDEKLFFGSGTQLSVL.

In regard to this clonotype: Being one base from a much bigger clone, this may be a read error. Since the CDR3 does not end with the conserved phenylalanine or tryptophan, this likely comes from a read error. The chain recombines TRBV7-9 with TRBJ2-7, with D tentatively TRBD1 or TRBD2 (6 bases each). V lost 5 bases and J lost 8, with 13 bases in between. The CDR3 has 12 residues. The germline V gene encodes CDR1 SEHNR and CDR2 FQNEAQ (reference sequence). CDR3: CASSEGGGKQYL. The CDR3 DNA is TGTGCCAGCAGCGAGGGGGGCGGGAAGCAGTACCTC.

Note on this clonotype: Since a much larger clone is just one base distant, this may be a read error. V and J are TRBV5-1 and TRBJ1-1; D call uncertain. CDR1 and CDR2 (germline): SGHRS, YFSETQ. This CDR3 is 15 amino acids long. The CDR3 nucleotides are TGCGCCTGCAGCTCGCCGACGGGGATGAACACTGAAGCTTTCTTT. It encodes CACSSPTGMNTEAFF.

The sample holds a few counts of this clonotype. The chain combines TRBV11-1 with TRBJ2-5; 10 nucleotides match TRBD2. The CDR3 extends over 15 amino acids. V lost 7 bases, J lost 1 base, and 6 bases stayed unmatched. The germline V gene encodes CDR1 SGHAT and CDR2 FQDESV (reference sequence). The CDR3 sequence is CASTRTSGVQETQYF. CDR3 in DNA: TGTGCCAGCACAAGAACTAGCGGGGTCCAAGAGACCCAGTACTTC.

Many counts were recorded for this clonotype. The chain's CDR3 is CASSYSFRVRQGDQPQHF. The DNA for the CDR3 is TGTGCCAGCAGTTACTCTTTTCGGGTCAGACAGGGTGATCAGCCCCAGCATTTT. The chain recombines TRBV6-2 or TRBV6-3 with TRBJ1-5; 7 bases are shared with TRBD1. V was pared by 0 bases and J by 5 bases, with 13 bases of the junction left unmatched. This CDR3 spans 18 amino acids. Germline V gene sequence: CDR1 MNHEY, CDR2 SVGEGT.

This clonotype has just a few counts. CDR3 nucleotides: TGTGCCAGCAGTTCCCCCATCGCCCGGACAGGGTATTCTGGAAACACCATATATTTT. Its protein product is CASSSPIARTGYSGNTIYF. The chain is built from TRBV12-3 or TRBV12-4 and TRBJ1-3, with 8 bases that match TRBD1. This CDR3 has 19 amino acids. With V trimmed by 4 bases and J by 1 base, 15 bases remained unmatched.

The chain joins TRBV6-1 to TRBJ1-4; D may be TRBD1 (5 bases). The CDR3 contains 14 residues. CDR1 and CDR2 (germline): MNHNS, SASEGT. V shed 7 bases and J shed 6 bases, with 15 bases lying between them. This CDR3 reads CASIPWGKDEKLFF. The CDR3 DNA sequence: TGTGCCAGCATTCCGTGGGGGAAGGATGAAAAACTGTTTTTT.

This clonotype has just a few counts. CDR3: CASSSWDLTSSYEQYF. The CDR3 DNA sequence: TGTGCCAGCAGTTCATGGGACTTAACCAGCTCCTACGAGCAGTACTTC. The V and J genes are TRBV6-2 or TRBV6-3 and TRBJ2-7, with D possibly TRBD2 on 6 matching bases. Germline CDR1 and CDR2: MNHEY and SVGEGT. The CDR3 length is 16 residues. Trimming removed 4 bases from V and 0 bases from J, with 16 bases in between.

On this clonotype: A read error may be the cause here, since a much bigger clone is one base away. This rearrangement joins TRBV7-7 to TRBJ2-7; either TRBD1 or TRBD2 may fit D (6 bases each). CDR1 SSHAT and CDR2 FNYEAQ come from the germline V gene (reference sequence). The CDR3 is 14 amino acids. The CDR3 loop is CASSQLVGGDERYF. The CDR3 DNA sequence: TGTGCCAGCAGCCAGCTTGTCGGGGGCGACGAGCGGTACTTC. Using reference TRBV7-7 and TRBJ2-7 for the parts outside the CDR3, the full variable domain is GAGVSQSPRYKVTKRGQDVTLRCDPISSHATLYWYQQALGQGPEFLTYFNYEAQPDKSGLPSDRFSAERPEGSISTLTIQRTEQRDSAMYRCASSQLVGGDERYFGPGTRLTVT.

V gene TRBV4-3 combines with J gene TRBJ2-3; D possibly corresponds to TRBD1 (6 bases). CDR3 length: 18 residues. V lost 0 bases and J 2 bases, leaving 18 bases between the germline ends. CDR1 and CDR2 from the germline V gene are LGHNA and YSLEER. CDR3 in amino acids: CASSQETRGQRDTDTQYF. CDR3 bases: TGCGCCAGCAGCCAAGAGACTCGCGGACAGAGAGACACAGATACGCAGTATTTT.

To note about this clonotype: A much larger clonotype is one base distant, so this may be a read error. The V and J genes are TRBV11-2 and TRBJ2-7; TRBD2 matches at 10 bases. Germline V gives CDR1 SGHAT, CDR2 FQNNGV. The CDR3 length is 14 residues. V was pared by 3 bases and J by 6 bases, with 5 bases of the junction left unmatched. This CDR3 reads CASSLASGSPEQYF. The CDR3, as DNA: TGTGCCAGCAGCTTGGCTAGCGGGAGCCCCGAGCAGTACTTC.

Comments on this clonotype: A junction end diverges from the germline sequence, so it may reflect a read error. The V and J genes are TRBV4-3 and TRBJ1-1; TRBD1 matches at 7 bases. The CDR3 runs 14 residues. Germline loops: CDR1 LGHNA, CDR2 YSLEER. The CDR3 DNA sequence: TGCGCCAGCAGCCAAGATATAGGGGGCACTGAAGCTTTCTTC. It is translated as CASSQDIGGTEAFF.

Concerning this clonotype: A much larger clonotype is one base distant, so this may be a read error. This sequence joins TRBV28 and TRBJ1-5; the D is unclear. The CDR3 is made up of 16 amino acids. CDR1 and CDR2 from the germline V gene are MDHEN and SYDVKM. Trimming took off 8 bases at V and 5 bases at J, with 22 bases between the two ends. This CDR3 is CASGSRDPYLHQPQHF. CDR3 DNA: TGTGCCAGCGGTTCCCGCGACCCGTATCTCCATCAGCCCCAGCATTTT.

This clonotype was seen more than once but under ten times. The rearrangement links TRBV27 to TRBJ2-3, with D tentatively TRBD1 (5 bases). Germline CDR1 and CDR2: MNHEY and SMNVEV (reference sequence). The ends were cut back, 1 base at V and 2 bases at J, with 10 bases in the middle. This CDR3 contains 15 residues. The CDR3 loop reads CASSLYKGSTDTQYF. CDR3 DNA: TGTGCCAGCAGTTTATACAAGGGGTCCACAGATACGCAGTATTTT.

This sequence joins TRBV29-1 and TRBJ1-4; no firm D call. The CDR3 is 14 residues long. Between the trimmed V and J ends, which lost 7 bases and 3 bases, there was a span of 15 bases. CDR1 and CDR2 (germline): SQVTM, ANQGSEA. This chain's CDR3 is CSAPHPSSNEKLFF. CDR3 in DNA: TGCAGCGCCCCCCATCCCTCATCTAATGAAAAACTGTTTTTT.

This clonotype was observed many times. V is TRBV7-9 and J is TRBJ1-4; 7 bases are shared with TRBD1. CDR1 is SEHNR and CDR2 is FQNEAQ in the germline V gene (reference sequence). The CDR3 contains 16 residues. Trimming removed 5 bases from V and 5 bases from J; junction bases left unmatched: 11. The CDR3 nucleotides are TGTGCCAGCAGCATGAGTCGAGACAGGGTCAATGAAAAACTGTTTTTT. It translates to CASSMSRDRVNEKLFF.